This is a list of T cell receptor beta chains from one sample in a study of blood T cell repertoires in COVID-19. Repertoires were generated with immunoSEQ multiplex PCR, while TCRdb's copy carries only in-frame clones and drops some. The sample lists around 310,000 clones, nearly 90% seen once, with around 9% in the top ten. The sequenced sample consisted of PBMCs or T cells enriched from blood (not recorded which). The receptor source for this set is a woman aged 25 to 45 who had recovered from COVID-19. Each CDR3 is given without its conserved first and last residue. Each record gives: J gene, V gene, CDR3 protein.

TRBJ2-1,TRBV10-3,AIRPTGQGHPKHTYNEQF
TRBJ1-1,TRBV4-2,ASSHKSIGTEAF
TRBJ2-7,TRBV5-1,ASSLRTSGTGEQY
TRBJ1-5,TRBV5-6,ASSEQGLNQPQH
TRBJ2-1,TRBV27,ASGRTYYNEQF
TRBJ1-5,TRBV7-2,ASSLTGARNPGGPQH
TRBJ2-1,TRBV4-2,ASSQAHTGLAVYNEQF
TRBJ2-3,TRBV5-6,ASSLVQEAQY
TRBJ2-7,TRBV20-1,SASRGPSGRTPYEQY
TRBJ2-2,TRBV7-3,ASSLTGGQSSGRAAGELF
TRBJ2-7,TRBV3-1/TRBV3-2,ASSQAGTDEQY
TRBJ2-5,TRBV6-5,ASTWAETQY
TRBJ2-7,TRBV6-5,ASSSVSGSSYEQY
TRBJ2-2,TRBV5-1,ASSLGVGRGSNTGELF
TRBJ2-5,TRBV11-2,ASGAGLGETQY
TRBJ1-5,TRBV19,ATTDRGGQPQH
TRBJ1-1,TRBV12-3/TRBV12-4,ASGLGGTEAF
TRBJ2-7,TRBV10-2,ASSVSRGEQY
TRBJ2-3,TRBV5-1,ASSLVSGRGGNTQY
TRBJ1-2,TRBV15,ATSRDPRERDGYT
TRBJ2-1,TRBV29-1,SGANRANYNEQF
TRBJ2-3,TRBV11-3,ASSYSGGSDRGDTQY
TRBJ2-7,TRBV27,ASGAGASYEQY
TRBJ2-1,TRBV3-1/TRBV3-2,ASSGGEGPLDEQF